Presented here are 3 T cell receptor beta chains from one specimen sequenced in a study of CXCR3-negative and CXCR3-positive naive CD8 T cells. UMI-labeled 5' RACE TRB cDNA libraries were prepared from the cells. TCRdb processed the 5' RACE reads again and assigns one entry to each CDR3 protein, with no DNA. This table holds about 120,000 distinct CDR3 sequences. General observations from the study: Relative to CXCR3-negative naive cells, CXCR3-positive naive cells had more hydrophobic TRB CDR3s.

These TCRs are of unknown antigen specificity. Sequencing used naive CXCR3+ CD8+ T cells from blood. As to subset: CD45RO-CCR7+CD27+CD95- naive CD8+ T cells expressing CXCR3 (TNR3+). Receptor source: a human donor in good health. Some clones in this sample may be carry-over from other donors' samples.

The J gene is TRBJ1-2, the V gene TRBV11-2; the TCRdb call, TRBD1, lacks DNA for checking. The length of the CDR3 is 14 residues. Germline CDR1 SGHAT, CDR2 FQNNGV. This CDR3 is CATSFTGGGYGYTF.

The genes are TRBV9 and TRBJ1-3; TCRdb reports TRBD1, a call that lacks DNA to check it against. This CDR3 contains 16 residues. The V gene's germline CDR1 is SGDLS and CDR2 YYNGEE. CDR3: CASVPGQVISGNTIYF. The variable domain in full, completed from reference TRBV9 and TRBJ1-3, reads DSGVTQTPKHLITATGQRVTLRCSPRSGDLSVYWYQQSLDQGLQFLIQYYNGEERAKGNILERFSAQQFPDLHSELNLSSLELGDSALYFCASVPGQVISGNTIYFGEGSWLTVV.

CDR3 loop: CSVIHRDIDTEAFF. The chain links TRBV29-1 to TRBJ1-1; TCRdb's assignment of TRBD1 cannot be checked, as there is no DNA. Per germline, CDR1 SQVTM and CDR2 ANQGSEA. This CDR3 contains 14 residues.